This T cell receptor (beta chain) appears in the sequencing data of a study of CD8+CD57+ T cells in acquired aplastic anemia. Study-wide background: Each DNA sample taken from sorted CD4+ and CD8+ cells came to approximately 3 ug on average. Healthy donor CD4+ cell samples had a mean of approximately 11 million reads.

The template for TCR beta VDJ and CDR3 sequence profiling was genomic DNA. TCRdb re-analysed the reads in MiXCR, keeping a single row per CDR3 protein. The sample includes more than 100,000 distinct CDR3 sequences, around two fifths of them seen just once. This CDR3 contains 14 residues. Trimming stripped 4 bases from V and 4 bases from J, with 10 bases between. Germline assignment: CDR1 KGHDR and CDR2 SFDVKD. Findings and limits, study-wide: Sharing between patients and controls was observed for 25 to 30 CD8+ CDR3 sequences. Simpson's diversity of CD8+ cells was not significantly different in patients compared with controls.

This clonotype showed up just once. Its target is not known. This chain links TRBV24-1 with TRBJ1-5; weak D call: TRBD1 (5 bases). The sequencing input was sorted CD4+, CD8+, or CD8+CD57+ T cells (not recorded which) from PBMCs. This clonotype was obtained from a human donor in good health, serving as a control. The CDR3 sequence is CATSEGEVNQPQHF. The DNA of the CDR3 is TGTGCCACCAGTGAGGGGGAAGTGAATCAGCCCCAGCATTTT.